The 14 T cell receptor beta chains below all came from one sample that was sequenced in a study of cytomegalovirus exposure and HLA in healthy donors. The PCR used 60 Vbeta and 13 Jbeta primers. Libraries were prepared by immunoSEQ multiplex PCR; TCRdb keeps only in-frame clonotypes and omits some of them. The repertoire has 100,000 or so clones, approximately 80% of them found once; the top ten carry about 1.1%. The sample comprised PBMCs. Receptors were obtained from a woman between 18 and 29 years old in good health and CMV-seronegative.

The chain recombines TRBV27 with TRBJ1-2; D ambiguous. Trimming stripped 4 bases from V and 4 bases from J, with 13 bases between. The CDR3 has 14 amino acids. Germline CDR1 MNHEY, CDR2 SMNVEV (reference sequence). The CDR3 sequence is CASSSTVGAYGYTF. CDR3 sequence (DNA): TGTGCCAGCAGTTCTACGGTCGGAGCCTATGGCTACACCTTC.

The sample holds one count of this clone. The genes are TRBV29-1 and TRBJ2-7, with TRBD1 matching 8 bases. CDR1 is SQVTM and CDR2 is ANQGSEA in the germline V gene. With V trimmed by 6 bases and J by 9 bases, 25 bases remained unmatched. This CDR3 is built from 17 residues. The CDR3 region has the DNA TGCAGCGTCGCCACAAACTTGTGGGACAGGAGTCTCGGGGCGCAGTACTTC. Residues: CSVATNLWDRSLGAQYF.

This chain connects TRBV10-3 to TRBJ2-7; D possibly corresponds to TRBD1 (5 bases). Trimming pared 6 bases from V and 0 bases from J, leaving 15 bases between. Germline values: CDR1 ENHRY, CDR2 SYGVKD. This CDR3 has 15 amino acids. DNA for the CDR3: TGTGCCATCAGCCACCCCAGGGTCTACTCCTACGAGCAGTACTTC. Translated, it gives CAISHPRVYSYEQYF.

This clone was observed a single time. The CDR3 sequence is CASSLGSSSYEQYF. In DNA form, the CDR3 reads TGTGCCAGCAGCTTAGGGTCGAGCTCCTACGAGCAGTACTTC. The chain couples TRBV7-2 to TRBJ2-7; D uncertain. Germline V gives CDR1 SGHTA, CDR2 FQGNSA. The ends were cut back, 1 base at V and 0 bases at J, with 7 bases in the middle. The CDR3 is 14 residues long.

The V call is TRBV5-6, the J call TRBJ1-4, with 8 nucleotides matching TRBD1. V lost 2 bases and J lost 8; bases outside the gene matches: 8. Germline CDR1 and CDR2: SGHDT and YYEEEE. This CDR3 comprises 15 residues. CDR3 amino acids: CASSFRQGPVEKLFF. CDR3 DNA: TGTGCCAGCAGCTTTCGACAGGGGCCGGTGGAAAAACTGTTTTTT.

The rearrangement uses TRBV7-2 and TRBJ2-3; maybe TRBD2 (5 bases). V dropped 5 bases and J dropped 4 bases, with 16 bases sitting between them. This CDR3 comprises 15 residues. Germline-derived CDR1 and CDR2 are SGHTA and FQGNSA. CDR3 sequence reads: CASSPRWRVSDTQYF. The CDR3 DNA follows: TGTGCCAGCAGCCCAAGATGGCGGGTATCAGATACGCAGTATTTT. Looking up the rest from reference TRBV7-2 and TRBJ2-3 gives the full variable domain: GAGVSQSPSNKVTEKGKDVELRCDPISGHTALYWYRQSLGQGLEFLIYFQGNSAPDKSGLPSDRFSAERTGGSVSTLTIQRTQQEDSAVYLCASSPRWRVSDTQYFGPGTRLTVL.

This clone was detected a few times. This sequence joins TRBV6-1 and TRBJ1-1, with D unclear. Trimming cost V 7 bases and J 7 bases, with 16 bases left between them. Germline CDR1 and CDR2: MNHNS and SASEGT. The CDR3 length is 13 residues. CDR3 sequence: CASTLVELGEAFF. Written as DNA, the CDR3 is TGTGCCAGCACCCTTGTAGAGCTTGGTGAAGCTTTCTTT.

The J gene is TRBJ2-5, the V gene TRBV2, with TRBD1 matching 7 bases. The V segment lost 4 bases and the J segment 5 bases; nucleotides outside the gene matches: 7. The germline gives CDR1 SNHLY, CDR2 FYNNEI. The CDR3 covers 14 residues. The DNA of the CDR3 is TGTGCCAGCAGTGCCAACAGGGGCAGGGAGACCCAGTACTTC. Protein sequence: CASSANRGRETQYF. Filled out from reference TRBV2 and TRBJ2-5, the complete variable domain reads EPEVTQTPSHQVTQMGQEVILRCVPISNHLYFYWYRQILGQKVEFLVSFYNNEISEKSEIFDDQFSVERPDGSNFTLKIRSTKLEDSAMYFCASSANRGRETQYFGPGTRLLVL.

About this clone itself: Other nucleotide sequences from this sample produce the same CDR3. The chain joins TRBV9 to TRBJ2-1, with 7 positions matching TRBD2. This CDR3 has 15 residues. Trimming at V came to 2 bases and at J to 5 bases, leaving 7 bases not matched to a gene. Germline lookup yields CDR1 SGDLS and CDR2 YYNGEE. This CDR3 is CASSVTGGRDNEQFF. The CDR3 DNA sequence: TGTGCCAGCAGCGTGACGGGGGGTAGGGACAATGAGCAGTTCTTC.

The chain employs TRBV5-1 and TRBJ2-2; 8 bases are shared with TRBD2. The CDR3 has 15 amino acids. V was clipped by 9 bases and J by 5 bases; unmatched bases: 12. Germline values: CDR1 SGHRS, CDR2 YFSETQ. The CDR3 is CATKFGGAGTGELFF. CDR3 nucleotide sequence: TGCGCCACCAAATTCGGGGGGGCCGGAACCGGGGAGCTGTTTTTT.

V gene TRBV2 combines with J gene TRBJ2-1; 8 bases are a match to TRBD2. V lost 4 bases and J lost 10; bases outside the gene matches: 12. The CDR3 consists of 15 residues. Germline assignment: CDR1 SNHLY and CDR2 FYNNEI. The CDR3 region is CASSGSGSFPSEQFF. CDR3 nucleotide sequence: TGTGCCAGCAGTGGGAGCGGGAGTTTCCCGAGCGAGCAGTTCTTC.

The CDR3 bases are TGTGCCAGCAGTTCCGGACAGGTACACGAGCAGTACTTC. Its protein is CASSSGQVHEQYF. V and J are TRBV11-1 and TRBJ2-7; 7 bases are a match to TRBD1. Germline CDR1 is SGHAT and CDR2 is FQDESV (reference sequence). V dropped 6 bases and J dropped 5; count of bases not matched to a gene: 7. The CDR3 is 13 residues long.

This clone was detected only a few times. The chain has TRBV9 and TRBJ2-5, with 7 nucleotides matching TRBD1. Germline V gives CDR1 SGDLS, CDR2 YYNGEE. The CDR3 has 15 amino acids. Trimming removed 0 bases from V and 5 bases from J; junction bases left unmatched: 7. CDR3 in amino acids: CASSVGTGWGETQYF. The CDR3 nucleotides read TGTGCCAGCAGCGTAGGGACAGGTTGGGGGGAGACCCAGTACTTC.

The chain has TRBV5-1 and TRBJ1-6, with 9 bases aligning to TRBD1. Per the germline V gene, CDR1 is SGHRS and CDR2 is YFSETQ. The CDR3 runs 20 residues. The junction had 10 bases not matched to a gene; V was cut back by 0 bases and J by 0 bases. CDR3 protein: CASSLGTGELGSSYNSPLHF. In nucleotides, the CDR3 is TGCGCCAGCAGCTTGGGGACAGGGGAGTTGGGGAGCTCCTATAATTCACCCCTCCACTTT.